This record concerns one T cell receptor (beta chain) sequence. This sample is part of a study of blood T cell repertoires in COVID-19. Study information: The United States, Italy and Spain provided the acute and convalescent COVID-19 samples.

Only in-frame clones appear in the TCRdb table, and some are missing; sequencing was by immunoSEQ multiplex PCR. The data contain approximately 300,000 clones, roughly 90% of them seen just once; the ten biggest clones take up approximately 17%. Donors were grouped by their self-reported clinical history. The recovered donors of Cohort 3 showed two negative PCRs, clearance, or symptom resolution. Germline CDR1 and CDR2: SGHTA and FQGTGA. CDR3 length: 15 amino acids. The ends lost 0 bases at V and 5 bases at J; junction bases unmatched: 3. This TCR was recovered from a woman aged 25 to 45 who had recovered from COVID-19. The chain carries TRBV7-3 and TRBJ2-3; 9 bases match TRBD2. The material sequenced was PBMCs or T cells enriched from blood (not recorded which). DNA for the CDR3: TGTGCCAGCAGCTTAACTAGCGGGGGTCAAGATACGCAGTATTTT. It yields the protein CASSLTSGGQDTQYF.